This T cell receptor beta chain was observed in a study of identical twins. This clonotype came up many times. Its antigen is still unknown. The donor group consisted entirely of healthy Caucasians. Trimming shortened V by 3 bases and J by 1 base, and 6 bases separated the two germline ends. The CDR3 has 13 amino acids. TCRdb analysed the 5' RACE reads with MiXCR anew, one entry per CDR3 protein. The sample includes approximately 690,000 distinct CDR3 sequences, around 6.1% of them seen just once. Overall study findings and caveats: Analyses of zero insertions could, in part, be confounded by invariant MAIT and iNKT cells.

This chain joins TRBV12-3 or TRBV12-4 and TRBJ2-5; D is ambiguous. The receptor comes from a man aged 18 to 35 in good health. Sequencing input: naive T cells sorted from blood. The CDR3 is CASSFVSQETQYF. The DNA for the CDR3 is TGTGCCAGCAGTTTTGTTAGCCAAGAGACCCAGTACTTC.